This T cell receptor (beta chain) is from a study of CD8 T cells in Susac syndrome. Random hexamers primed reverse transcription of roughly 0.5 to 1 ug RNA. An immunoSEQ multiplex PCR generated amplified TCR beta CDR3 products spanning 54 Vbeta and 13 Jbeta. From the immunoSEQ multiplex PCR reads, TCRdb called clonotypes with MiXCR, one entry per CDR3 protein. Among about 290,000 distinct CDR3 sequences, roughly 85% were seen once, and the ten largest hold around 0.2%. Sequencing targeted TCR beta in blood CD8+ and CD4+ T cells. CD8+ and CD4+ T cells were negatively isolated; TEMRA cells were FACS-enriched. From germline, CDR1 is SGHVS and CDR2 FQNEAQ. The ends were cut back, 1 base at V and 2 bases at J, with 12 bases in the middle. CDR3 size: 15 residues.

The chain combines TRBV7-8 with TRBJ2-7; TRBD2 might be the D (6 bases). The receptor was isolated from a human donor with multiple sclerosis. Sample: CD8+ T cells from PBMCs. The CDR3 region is CASSLVWPGAYEQYF. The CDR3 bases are TGTGCCAGCAGCTTAGTTTGGCCGGGGGCCTACGAGCAGTACTTC.